Listed below are T cell receptor beta chains from one sample, sequenced in a study of blood T cell repertoires in COVID-19. The data were produced by immunoSEQ multiplex PCR, yet TCRdb's version contains in-frame clones alone and is incomplete. The sample contains roughly 50,000 clones, approximately 90% of which appear only once. The specimen was peripheral blood. The receptors originated from a woman between 35 and 50 years old with active COVID-19. Both conserved end residues are part of each CDR3.

V gene: TRBV14
CDR3 protein: CASSRISGVTDTQYF

V gene: TRBV11-2
CDR3 protein: CASSLDLGVAGEQYF

V gene: TRBV3-1/TRBV3-2
CDR3 protein: CASSPTSGGDYEQFF

V gene: TRBV12-5
CDR3 protein: CASGLYMNTEAFF

V gene: TRBV9
CDR3 protein: CASSVGGTSGNYNEQFF

V gene: TRBV19
CDR3 protein: CASSTGQGSSYNSPLHF

V gene: TRBV18
CDR3 protein: CASSPESTPSYEQYF

V gene: TRBV7-8
CDR3 protein: CASSLERVASPISGANVLTF

V gene: TRBV5-1
CDR3 protein: CASRTGLAKNIQYF

V gene: TRBV5-4
CDR3 protein: CASSQAGGTYEQYF

V gene: TRBV18
CDR3 protein: CASSPGLAGGNEQFF

V gene: TRBV7-2
CDR3 protein: CASSSRQGLGAFF

V gene: TRBV9
CDR3 protein: CASSVSGRMNTEAFF

V gene: TRBV11-2
CDR3 protein: CASSPRGGFHTDTQYF

V gene: TRBV6-5
CDR3 protein: CASNPTARGLYGYTF

V gene: TRBV2
CDR3 protein: CASTRMRGGQETQYF

V gene: TRBV18
CDR3 protein: CASSPGQGVYGYTF

V gene: TRBV4-3
CDR3 protein: CASSPRTGRSYEQYF

V gene: TRBV13
CDR3 protein: CASSLEGALTYNEQFF

V gene: TRBV6-2/TRBV6-3
CDR3 protein: CASSPRTGAYNQPQHF

V gene: TRBV6-5
CDR3 protein: CASSYSGTGGDGYTF

V gene: TRBV7-2
CDR3 protein: CASSSPPSGANVLTF

V gene: TRBV4-2
CDR3 protein: CASSQVGDRGTEAFF

V gene: TRBV7-9
CDR3 protein: CASSYRDREGEKLFF

V gene: TRBV10-3
CDR3 protein: CAISERTGTYNEQFF

V gene: TRBV18
CDR3 protein: CASSPLAGRYNEQFF

V gene: TRBV6-2/TRBV6-3
CDR3 protein: CASSYSVDRGGSPLHF

V gene: TRBV6-5
CDR3 protein: CASSSGQGYNSPLHF

V gene: TRBV18
CDR3 protein: CASSPDPQGYFDRYTF

V gene: TRBV2
CDR3 protein: CASSRLAGIEQFF

V gene: TRBV7-9
CDR3 protein: CASSSAAILYEQYF

V gene: TRBV7-9
CDR3 protein: CASNDRVDGYTF

V gene: TRBV18
CDR3 protein: CASSPYLGTANTGELFF

V gene: TRBV2
CDR3 protein: CASSETRSGGEKLFF

V gene: TRBV6-5
CDR3 protein: CASSYSGGLYGYTF

V gene: TRBV29-1
CDR3 protein: CSVRTESNYGYTF

V gene: TRBV11-2
CDR3 protein: CASSLTGGEEETQYF

V gene: TRBV12-5
CDR3 protein: CASGLALPGQSSIYGYTF

V gene: TRBV2
CDR3 protein: CASIESASRQPTNNSPLHF

V gene: TRBV7-3
CDR3 protein: CASSSGQGAYEQYF

V gene: TRBV11-3
CDR3 protein: CASRRVGETQYF

V gene: TRBV2
CDR3 protein: CASSRASGGYNEQFF

V gene: TRBV19
CDR3 protein: CASSAETGGINYGYTF

V gene: TRBV11-3
CDR3 protein: CASSPGGGRNEQFF

V gene: TRBV6-2/TRBV6-3
CDR3 protein: CASSFGTSVAQETQYF

V gene: TRBV29-1
CDR3 protein: CSVLIGGGVAGGYTF

V gene: TRBV6-5
CDR3 protein: CASSLTSGVNEQFF

V gene: TRBV9
CDR3 protein: CASSTGQSETQYF

V gene: TRBV3-1/TRBV3-2
CDR3 protein: CASSQSGTDTQYF

V gene: TRBV27
CDR3 protein: CASSLGTGVFGEKLFF

V gene: TRBV11-2
CDR3 protein: CASSVGDRAIEKLFF

V gene: TRBV7-2
CDR3 protein: CASSPPGLAGETQYF

V gene: TRBV12-3/TRBV12-4
CDR3 protein: CASSPLGGETQYF

V gene: TRBV10-2
CDR3 protein: CASRAGRTEAFF

V gene: TRBV11-3
CDR3 protein: CASSLGQLTYNEQFF

V gene: TRBV4-3
CDR3 protein: CASSQGLAGGLSGANVLTF

V gene: TRBV2
CDR3 protein: CASRFLPGGEYTGELFF

V gene: TRBV7-3
CDR3 protein: CASSLMAGETYEQYF

V gene: TRBV9
CDR3 protein: CASSPRLAGGHNEQFF